These T cell receptor beta chains were read from a single sample in a study of blood T cells in healthy people across ages. In TCRdb, the 5' RACE reads were re-called with MiXCR into one record per CDR3 protein. This repertoire shows fewer than 900,000 distinct CDR3 sequences, more than 40% found once; its top ten account for roughly a third. The sequenced sample was blood. The receptor set was obtained from a woman aged 60-70 years in good health. Both conserved end residues are part of each CDR3. A D gene is named only where the DNA matches it firmly. Expanded clones get a size class; other rows say once, few or many, or leave the size out.

TRBV20-1	few	TRBJ2-7	-	CSARDGEPYEQYF	TGCAGTGCTAGAGATGGGGAACCCTACGAGCAGTACTTC
TRBV6-1	-	TRBJ2-1	-	CASSEAVWGSGFF	TGTGCCAGCAGTGAAGCGGTGTGGGGGTCGGGGTTCTTC
TRBV28	-	TRBJ1-2	-	CASSPGGGAYYGYTF	TGTGCCAGCAGCCCCGGAGGGGGGGCTTACTATGGCTACACCTTC
TRBV12-3/TRBV12-4	-	TRBJ1-2	TRBD1	CASSLGQGGYTF	TGTGCCAGCAGTTTGGGACAGGGTGGCTACACCTTC
TRBV4-3	-	TRBJ2-3	-	CASNQAGLGVGTQYF	TGCGCCAGCAACCAAGCTGGATTGGGGGTTGGTACGCAGTATTTT
TRBV4-1	-	TRBJ2-4	-	CASSQESTGGAKNIQYF	TGCGCCAGCAGCCAAGAAAGTACTGGCGGAGCCAAAAACATTCAGTACTTC
TRBV12-3/TRBV12-4	many	TRBJ2-5	-	CASSLRSQETQYF	TGTGCCAGCAGCCTACGGTCCCAAGAGACCCAGTACTTC
TRBV18	-	TRBJ1-2	-	CASSPGTEEGYGYTF	TGTGCCAGCTCACCGGGGACGGAGGAAGGCTATGGCTACACCTTC
TRBV4-2	few	TRBJ2-6	TRBD2	CASSQKGFGRLVGSGANVLTF	TGTGCCAGCAGCCAAAAGGGGTTCGGGAGGTTGGTCGGATCTGGGGCCAACGTCCTGACTTTC
TRBV10-3	once	TRBJ2-5	TRBD2	CAISGPSGRSAETQYF	TGTGCCATCAGTGGTCCTAGCGGGAGAAGTGCGGAGACCCAGTACTTC
TRBV7-2	few	TRBJ2-7	TRBD1	CASRAGGSTYEQYF	TGTGCCAGCAGGGCAGGGGGTTCAACCTACGAGCAGTACTTC
TRBV5-1	-	TRBJ2-1	TRBD2	CASSCSGISYNEQFF	TGCGCCAGCAGTTGTAGCGGGATATCCTACAATGAGCAGTTCTTC
TRBV27	-	TRBJ2-3	TRBD2	CASSLKRPSGATDTQYF	TGTGCCAGCAGTTTAAAGCGTCCTAGCGGGGCCACAGATACGCAGTATTTT
TRBV6-2/TRBV6-3	-	TRBJ1-5	TRBD1	CASSPSRDRLPQHF	TGTGCCAGCAGTCCGTCCCGGGACAGGTTGCCCCAGCATTTT
TRBV7-2	-	TRBJ2-7	TRBD2	CASSTSGGPYEQYF	TGTGCCAGCAGCACTAGCGGGGGTCCCTACGAGCAGTACTTC
TRBV7-2	-	TRBJ2-2	-	CASSLGLRATEELFF	TGTGCCAGCAGCTTAGGGCTCAGGGCAACCGAGGAGCTGTTTTTT
TRBV5-1	-	TRBJ2-1	TRBD2	CASSQPTSGPYNEQFF	TGCGCCAGCAGCCAACCTACTAGCGGGCCATACAATGAGCAGTTCTTC
TRBV18	-	TRBJ2-1	-	CASPGADGTNEQFF	TGTGCCAGCCCCGGGGCGGACGGAACGAATGAGCAGTTCTTC
TRBV28	few	TRBJ2-1	-	CASSLRTLGLNEQFF	TGTGCCAGCAGTTTACGGACACTGGGGCTCAATGAGCAGTTCTTC
TRBV24-1	-	TRBJ2-1	TRBD2	CATSDPGTSPDNEQFF	TGTGCCACCAGTGACCCCGGGACTAGCCCGGACAATGAGCAGTTCTTC
TRBV5-1	-	TRBJ1-4	-	CASSLVGVDEKLFF	TGCGCCAGCAGCTTGGTTGGAGTAGATGAAAAACTGTTTTTT
TRBV6-2/TRBV6-3	-	TRBJ1-5	-	CASSSILDQVGNQPQHF	TGTGCCAGCAGTTCCATTCTGGACCAGGTTGGCAATCAGCCCCAGCATTTT
TRBV7-2	-	TRBJ2-1	TRBD1	CASSPPGGWYNEQFF	TGTGCCAGCAGCCCCCCAGGGGGATGGTACAATGAGCAGTTCTTC
TRBV27	-	TRBJ2-7	TRBD1	CASSQVRGPPAEQYF	TGTGCCAGCAGTCAAGTCAGGGGGCCGCCTGCCGAGCAGTACTTC
TRBV18	-	TRBJ2-5	TRBD2	CASSPPSSGSWETQYF	TGTGCCAGCTCACCACCGTCTAGCGGGAGCTGGGAGACCCAGTACTTC
TRBV4-1	-	TRBJ2-1	TRBD1	CASSHQMRGVGTGGRNEQFF	TGCGCCAGCAGCCACCAAATGCGGGGTGTCGGGACAGGGGGTAGGAATGAGCAGTTCTTC
TRBV7-2	many	TRBJ2-7	-	CASSASSYEQYF	TGTGCCAGCAGCGCGAGCTCCTACGAGCAGTACTTC
TRBV5-1	few	TRBJ2-1	TRBD2	CASSPGTSRDLLLYNEQFF	TGCGCCAGCAGCCCCGGGACTAGCAGGGACCTTCTACTATACAATGAGCAGTTCTTC
TRBV7-9	few	TRBJ1-2	-	CASSLGPSNYGYTF	TGTGCCAGCAGCCTCGGACCGAGTAACTATGGCTACACCTTC
TRBV7-2	-	TRBJ1-1	TRBD1	CASSPFGQGRWEAFF	TGTGCCAGCAGCCCTTTCGGACAGGGACGGTGGGAAGCTTTCTTT
TRBV3-1	-	TRBJ1-6	TRBD1	CASSRGQGNSPLHF	TGTGCCAGCAGTCGCGGACAGGGGAATTCACCCCTCCACTTT
TRBV9	-	TRBJ2-7	-	CASSVGAFYEQYF	TGTGCCAGCAGCGTAGGGGCCTTCTACGAGCAGTACTTC
TRBV20-1	few	TRBJ2-7	-	CSARDLASYEQYF	TGCAGTGCTAGAGATCTTGCCTCCTACGAGCAGTACTTC
TRBV20-1	once	TRBJ2-3	TRBD1	CSASNSGTGSRDTQYF	TGCAGTGCTAGTAATTCCGGGACAGGTTCCCGAGATACGCAGTATTTT
TRBV7-2	-	TRBJ1-4	-	CASSLVWRGYEKLFF	TGTGCCAGCAGCTTAGTGTGGCGGGGTTACGAAAAACTGTTTTTT
TRBV7-9	many	TRBJ2-7	TRBD1	CASSFTGVLYEQYF	TGTGCCAGCAGCTTCACAGGGGTCCTCTACGAGCAGTACTTC
TRBV29-1	-	TRBJ2-1	-	CSVDKGGALNYNEQFF	TGCAGCGTAGACAAGGGGGGAGCGCTTAATTACAATGAGCAGTTCTTC
TRBV21-1	few	TRBJ1-5	-	CASSKVEGNQPQHF	TGTGCCAGCAGCAAAGTGGAGGGGAATCAGCCCCAGCATTTT
TRBV7-2	-	TRBJ2-1	-	CASSPGGEQFF	TGTGCCAGCAGCCCCGGGGGTGAGCAGTTCTTC
TRBV20-1	-	TRBJ2-3	TRBD2	CSARASSGSSDTQYF	TGCAGTGCTAGAGCATCTAGCGGGAGCTCAGATACGCAGTATTTT
TRBV11-2	-	TRBJ2-7	-	CASSSETEAPYEQYF	TGTGCCAGCAGCTCAGAGACGGAAGCTCCTTACGAGCAGTACTTC
TRBV14	-	TRBJ2-5	-	CASSQDDQETQYF	TGTGCCAGCAGCCAAGATGACCAAGAGACCCAGTACTTC
TRBV7-2	many	TRBJ2-7	TRBD2	CASSQLAGGKYEQYF	TGTGCCAGCAGCCAACTAGCGGGAGGGAAATACGAGCAGTACTTC
TRBV20-1	few	TRBJ1-5	-	CSAQDFMRDQPQHF	TGCAGTGCCCAGGACTTTATGAGAGATCAGCCCCAGCATTTT
TRBV7-3	-	TRBJ2-7	TRBD1	CASSVTGYNEQYF	TGTGCCAGCAGCGTGACAGGGTACAATGAGCAGTACTTC
TRBV29-1	-	TRBJ2-7	TRBD2	CSVDAAGGSYEQYF	TGCAGCGTTGATGCAGCGGGAGGATCCTACGAGCAGTACTTC
TRBV12-3/TRBV12-4	-	TRBJ2-2	-	CASLRGATGELFF	TGTGCCAGCCTCAGGGGGGCCACCGGGGAGCTGTTTTTT
TRBV10-3	-	TRBJ2-3	-	CAISSQGPLITDTQYF	TGTGCCATCAGTTCCCAGGGGCCCCTCATCACAGATACGCAGTATTTT
TRBV4-2	-	TRBJ2-5	-	CASSPRQVMGQETQYF	TGTGCCAGCAGCCCGCGACAGGTGATGGGTCAAGAGACCCAGTACTTC
TRBV3-1	-	TRBJ2-5	-	CASIPRDGLGETQYF	TGTGCCAGCATCCCCCGGGACGGGTTGGGAGAGACCCAGTACTTC
TRBV30	-	TRBJ1-6	-	CAWTTRRGRNSPLHF	TGTGCCTGGACTACCCGCAGGGGCCGTAATTCACCCCTCCACTTT
TRBV4-2	-	TRBJ1-4	-	CASSLSFRGTNEKLFF	TGTGCCAGCAGCCTTTCATTCAGGGGTACTAATGAAAAACTGTTTTTT
TRBV29-1	-	TRBJ1-1	TRBD1	CSVGTGRSTEAFF	TGCAGCGTGGGGACAGGGAGAAGCACTGAAGCTTTCTTT
TRBV20-1	few	TRBJ2-1	TRBD1	CSARQGNSYNEQFF	TGCAGTGCAAGACAGGGAAACTCCTACAATGAGCAGTTCTTC
TRBV2	-	TRBJ2-7	-	CTSSDASTYEQYF	TGTACCAGCAGTGACGCTAGCACCTACGAGCAGTACTTC
TRBV9	few	TRBJ2-1	-	CASSVAGNNKNEQFF	TGTGCCAGCAGCGTAGCGGGAAATAACAAGAATGAGCAGTTCTTC
TRBV20-1	few	TRBJ1-2	TRBD1	CSADRTGTSYGYTF	TGCAGTGCTGACCGGACAGGGACGAGCTATGGCTACACCTTC
TRBV20-1	-	TRBJ2-3	TRBD2	CSAGLATDTQYF	TGCAGTGCTGGACTAGCCACAGATACGCAGTATTTT
TRBV10-3	-	TRBJ2-1	-	CAIIDRQYNEQFF	TGTGCCATCATTGACAGACAATACAATGAGCAGTTCTTC